The 3 T cell receptor beta chains presented below share a single source sample, sequenced in a study of T cell responses to AZD1222 COVID-19 vaccine. Sequenced by immunoSEQ multiplex PCR; TCRdb stores in-frame clones only, minus some. The sample holds about 180,000 clones, around 90% seen once. This specimen consisted of peripheral blood, obtained on day 0 of AZD1222 vaccination. The receptors come from an adult in good health.

V usage is TRBV5-1 and J usage is TRBJ2-7; 8 bases fit TRBD1. CDR1 and CDR2 from the germline V gene are SGHRS and YFSETQ. V shed 6 bases and J 5 bases; nucleotides not matched to a gene: 4. The CDR3 length is 12 residues. The CDR3 sequence is CASTETGDEQYF. CDR3 DNA: TGCGCCAGCACCGAGACAGGGGACGAGCAGTACTTC. The full variable domain, its missing parts supplied by reference TRBV5-1 and TRBJ2-7, is KAGVTQTPRYLIKTRGQQVTLSCSPISGHRSVSWYQQTPGQGLQFLFEYFSETQRNKGNFPGRFSGRQFSNSRSEMNVSTLELGDSALYLCASTETGDEQYFGPGTRLTVT.

The chain carries TRBV4-3 and TRBJ2-7; TRBD1 aligns across 11 bases. V lost 1 base to trimming and J lost 4 bases; unmatched junction nucleotides: 12. The germline V gene encodes CDR1 LGHNA and CDR2 YSLEER. The CDR3 length is 18 residues. In nucleotides, the CDR3 is TGCGCCAGCAGCCAAGTCGACGCAGGGACAGGGGGTGGTTACGAGCAGTACTTC. It is translated as CASSQVDAGTGGGYEQYF.

V usage is TRBV19 and J usage is TRBJ2-7, with a possible D match to TRBD2 (5 bases). Trimming shortened V by 3 bases and J by 0 bases, and 15 bases separated the two germline ends. In germline, CDR1 is LNHDA, CDR2 SQIVND (reference sequence). The CDR3 has 16 amino acids. The CDR3 DNA is TGTGCCAGTAGTATCCCCGGTAGCGTAAGCTCCTACGAGCAGTACTTC. It encodes CASSIPGSVSSYEQYF.